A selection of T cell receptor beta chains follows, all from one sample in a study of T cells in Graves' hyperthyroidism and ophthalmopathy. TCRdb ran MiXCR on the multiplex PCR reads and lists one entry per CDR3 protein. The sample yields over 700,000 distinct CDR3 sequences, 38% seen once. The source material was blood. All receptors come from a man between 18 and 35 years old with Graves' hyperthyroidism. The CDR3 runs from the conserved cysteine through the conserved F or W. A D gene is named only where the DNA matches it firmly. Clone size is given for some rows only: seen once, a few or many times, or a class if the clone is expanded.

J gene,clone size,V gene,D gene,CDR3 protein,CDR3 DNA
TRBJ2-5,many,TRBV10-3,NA,CAISEQLKETQYF,TGTGCCATCAGTGAACAGTTAAAAGAGACCCAGTACTTC
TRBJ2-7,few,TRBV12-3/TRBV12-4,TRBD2,CASSLASGGEQYF,TGTGCCAGCAGTTTAGCGTCGGGGGGGGAGCAGTACTTC
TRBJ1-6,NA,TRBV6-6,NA,CASSYLLGAPNSPLHF,TGTGCCAGCAGTTACCTTCTTGGGGCACCGAATTCACCCCTCCACTTT
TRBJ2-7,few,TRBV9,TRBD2,CASSVGGGRWYEQYF,TGTGCCAGCAGCGTAGGCGGCGGGAGATGGTACGAGCAGTACTTC
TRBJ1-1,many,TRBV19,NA,CASSMVTVHPGAFF,TGTGCCAGTAGTATGGTAACAGTACACCCTGGGGCTTTCTTT
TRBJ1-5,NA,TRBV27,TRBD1,CASSLRTGGPNQPQHF,TGTGCCAGCAGTTTAAGGACAGGGGGCCCCAATCAGCCCCAGCATTTT
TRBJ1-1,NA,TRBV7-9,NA,CASSSQGRGPNTEAFF,TGTGCCAGCAGCTCACAGGGTCGGGGGCCGAACACTGAAGCTTTCTTT
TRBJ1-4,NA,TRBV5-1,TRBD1,CASSLAYETGVEKLFF,TGCGCCAGCAGCTTGGCTTACGAGACAGGGGTCGAAAAACTGTTTTTT
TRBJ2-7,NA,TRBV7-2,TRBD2,CASSRTGTSGGGSYEQYF,TGTGCCAGCAGCAGAACCGGGACTAGCGGGGGGGGGTCCTACGAGCAGTACTTC
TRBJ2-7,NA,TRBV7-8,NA,CASSFNPGTAYEQYF,TGTGCCAGCAGCTTCAACCCCGGGACGGCCTACGAGCAGTACTTC
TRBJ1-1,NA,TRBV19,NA,CASSKTIGSGPEAFF,TGTGCCAGTAGCAAGACCATCGGGTCAGGCCCTGAAGCTTTCTTT
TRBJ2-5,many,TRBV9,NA,CASSDADANQETQYF,TGTGCCAGCAGCGACGCTGACGCGAACCAAGAGACCCAGTACTTC
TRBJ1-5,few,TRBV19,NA,CASSMVGGIYQPQHF,TGTGCCAGTAGTATGGTTGGGGGGATCTATCAGCCCCAGCATTTT
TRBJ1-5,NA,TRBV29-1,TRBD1,CSLSRTGREPQHF,TGCAGCCTAAGTCGGACAGGGCGTGAGCCCCAGCATTTT
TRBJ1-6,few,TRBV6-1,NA,CAGGGDSYNSPLHF,TGTGCCGGGGGGGGGGACTCCTATAATTCACCCCTCCACTTT